This TCR beta chain originates from a study of CD8 T cells in ankylosing spondylitis. Overall study results and limits: About 8 highly homologous variants made up a TCR beta motif, and this motif appeared characteristic of ankylosing spondylitis blood. With a CD8+ phenotype, disease-linked clones were relatively rare in peripheral blood.

In making TCR beta libraries, quantitative 5'-RACE with molecular barcodes was used. TCRdb used MiXCR to reprocess the 5' RACE reads, holding one entry per CDR3 protein. The table records fewer than 200,000 distinct CDR3 sequences, approximately 16% of them present only once. The CDR3 is 13 amino acids. The V gene's germline CDR1 is SNHLY and CDR2 FYNNEI. The germline V and J ends were trimmed by 2 bases and 9 bases, with 11 bases remaining between them. With regard to this clonotype: As yet, its antigen is unknown.

The clonotype was recovered from a male donor with ankylosing spondylitis or in good health (not recorded which). The sample was blood, either unsorted or a sorted T cell fraction (not recorded which). The chain has TRBV2 and TRBJ2-4, with D tentatively TRBD1 (6 bases). The CDR3 sequence is CASSERARGIQYF. The CDR3 bases are TGTGCCAGCAGTGAAAGGGCCAGGGGCATTCAGTACTTC.